The clone carrying this T cell receptor beta chain turned up a few times. No antigen is known for it. The library attached unique molecular identifiers to individual cDNA molecules. MiXCR, run by TCRdb on the RACE reads, gives a single entry per CDR3 protein. The sample records tens of thousands of distinct CDR3 sequences, 9.3% being singletons. The J segment lost 6 bases and the V segment lost 5 bases, leaving 14 bases of the junction unmatched. Germline V lookup: CDR1 MNHEY, CDR2 SVGEGT. The CDR3 loop spans 16 amino acids. This record comes from a study of human T cells and chemical hapten exposure. Study-level background: 2% DPC was applied to around 2 cm by around 2 cm of upper inner arm skin for sensitization.

Study-level findings and limits: Expanded TCRs showed more large CDR3 clusters than pre-sensitization or healthy control sets. The presence of alopecia in the donors means their immune response may differ from healthy people's.

Described time point: patch test 1, 2 weeks after DPC sensitization. As to treatment: therapeutic diphenylcyclopropenone sensitization with weekly scalp DPC. The receptor was isolated from a woman aged 40-49 years with alopecia areata. Some clones in this sample may be carry-over from other donors' samples. The input for sequencing was whole blood, taken in connection with sensitization to the hapten diphenylcyclopropenone (DPC). The chain carries TRBV6-2 or TRBV6-3 and TRBJ1-1; 8 bases map to TRBD1. The DNA for the CDR3 is TGTGCCAGCAGTCCCAGACAGGGGTCGCGTTTATCTGAAGCTTTCTTT. Amino acid sequence: CASSPRQGSRLSEAFF.